Listed here are 10 T cell receptor beta chains from one sample, sequenced in a study of T cells in Graves' hyperthyroidism and ophthalmopathy. The source material, RNA transcripts, was used to amplify TCR beta CDR3 regions. An initial round of RT-PCR targeting the TCR CDR3 relied on the HTBI primer set. One entry per CDR3 protein results from TCRdb running MiXCR on the multiplex PCR reads. The sample shows hundreds of thousands of distinct CDR3 sequences, 14% of them seen only once. Sequencing was performed on blood. These receptors all come from a woman younger than 30 with Graves' hyperthyroidism.

This clonotype occurred many times. The chain couples TRBV30 to TRBJ2-7; D is unresolved. Germline-derived CDR1 and CDR2 are GTSNPN and SVGIG (reference sequence). This CDR3 is 12 amino acids long. Trimming shortened V by 5 bases and J by 0 bases, and 8 bases separated the two germline ends. The CDR3 DNA is TGTGCCTGGTACACGAGCTCCTACGAGCAGTACTTC. Its protein is CAWYTSSYEQYF.

This clonotype was found many times. CDR3 DNA: TGTGCCACGGGACTAGCGGGAGCAGGCTCCGGGGAGCTGTTTTTT. Translated: CATGLAGAGSGELFF. The chain is built from TRBV2 and TRBJ2-2; 14 positions agree with TRBD2. Germline V gives CDR1 SNHLY, CDR2 FYNNEI. The CDR3 is 15 amino acids. Trimming took 10 bases from V and 6 from J; bases not matched to a gene: 7.

The chain couples TRBV9 to TRBJ1-3; D call uncertain. Germline V CDR1 and CDR2: SGDLS, YYNGEE. The CDR3 loop spans 15 amino acids. V lost 3 bases, J lost 4 bases, and 14 bases lay in between. This chain's CDR3 is CASSAARGSGNTIYF. In DNA form, the CDR3 reads TGTGCCAGCAGCGCCGCACGGGGATCCGGAAACACCATATATTTT.

The CDR3 region has the DNA TGTGCCAGTAGGACCGGGACAGGGTGGGGAGCTTTCTTT. Translation: CASRTGTGWGAFF. This sequence joins TRBV19 and TRBJ1-1; 9 nucleotides match TRBD1. V lost 6 bases, J lost 10 bases, and 9 bases stayed unmatched. CDR1 and CDR2 (germline): LNHDA, SQIVND (reference sequence). This CDR3 spans 13 amino acids. Complete variable domain (other parts from reference TRBV19 and TRBJ1-1): DGGITQSPKYLFRKEGQNVTLSCEQNLNHDAMYWYRQDPGQGLRLIYYSQIVNDFQKGDIAEGYSVSREKKESFPLTVTSAQKNPTAFYLCASRTGTGWGAFFGQGTRLTVV.

The chain recombines TRBV29-1 with TRBJ2-1, with D tentatively TRBD2 (5 bases). This CDR3 contains 14 residues. Germline lookup yields CDR1 SQVTM and CDR2 ANQGSEA. The V end was cut by 3 bases, the J end by 4 bases, with 13 bases between. This chain's CDR3 is CSVDGGLLYNEQFF. CDR3 coding DNA: TGCAGCGTTGATGGAGGACTTCTTTACAATGAGCAGTTCTTC.

This clonotype was observed at least ten times. The chain recombines TRBV20-1 with TRBJ2-1; the D call may be TRBD1 or TRBD2 (5 bases each). CDR1 and CDR2 from the germline V gene are DFQATT and SNEGSKA (reference sequence). The length of the CDR3 is 15 residues. Trimming left V 6 bases short and J 6 bases short, with 21 bases between. CDR3 sequence: CSASGGDGSGNEQFF. For the CDR3, the DNA is TGCAGTGCGAGCGGTGGGGACGGCTCGGGCAATGAGCAGTTCTTC.

The chain employs TRBV4-3 and TRBJ1-1, with D maybe TRBD1 (6 bases). The CDR3 sequence is 14 residues long. Looked up from germline, CDR1 is LGHNA and CDR2 is YSLEER. Trimming stripped 4 bases from V and 7 bases from J, with 16 bases between. The CDR3 DNA is TGCGCCAGCAGCCTCAATCAACGGACAGATGAAGCTTTCTTT. It yields the protein CASSLNQRTDEAFF.

The gene calls are TRBV5-6 and TRBJ1-2; 9 positions match TRBD1. Germline V gives CDR1 SGHDT, CDR2 YYEEEE. Trimming at V came to 2 bases and at J to 3 bases, leaving 11 bases not matched to a gene. CDR3 size: 17 residues. The CDR3 here is CASSLVGTGKLYYGYTF. The DNA for the CDR3 is TGTGCCAGCAGCTTAGTAGGGACAGGGAAACTTTACTATGGCTACACCTTC.

J is TRBJ2-2 and V is TRBV3-1, with a tentative D call TRBD2 (5 bases). Between the trimmed V and J ends, which lost 4 bases and 6 bases, there was a span of 15 bases. This CDR3 is 15 amino acids long. Germline values: CDR1 LGHDT, CDR2 YNNKEL (reference sequence). CDR3 bases: TGTGCCAGCAGCCTAGCGATGATGAAAGCCGGGGAGCTGTTTTTT. Translation gives CASSLAMMKAGELFF.

J is TRBJ1-2 and V is TRBV6-2 or TRBV6-3; D is unresolved. CDR1 is MNHEY, CDR2 SVGEGT, per germline. Trimming removed 4 bases at V and 8 bases at J, with 26 bases between. The CDR3 consists of 17 residues. This CDR3 is CASSSISTRSTAYGYTF. The CDR3 DNA reads TGTGCCAGCAGTTCGATATCTACCCGGTCTACAGCCTACGGCTACACCTTC.